The 29 T cell receptor beta chains listed next were all sequenced from one sample in a study of STAT5B mutations in CD4+ large granular lymphocyte leukemia (dated by TCRdb to the early 2020s). Receptor libraries were prepared by the immunoSEQ multiplex PCR assay. TCRdb took this table from immuneACCESS and kept in-frame rearrangements with V and J called. Such tables lack part of the clones; where checked against another copy, unresolved V genes explain under half of the gap, and the rest is unexplained. A total of some 35,000 clones appear in this sample, about nine tenths of them only once. More than 0.95% of the sample is in the top ten clones. Sequences were obtained from CD4+ T cells from blood buffy coats. These TCRs come from a human donor in good health.

The rearrangement uses TRBV10-2 and TRBJ1-1, with no clear D. This CDR3 is 13 amino acids long. Per germline, CDR1 WSHSY and CDR2 SAAADI. V lost 7 bases and J 1 base, leaving 10 bases between the germline ends. CDR3 in DNA: TGCGCCAGCATCCTAGGCGGGAACACTGAAGCTTTCTTT. The encoded protein is CASILGGNTEAFF.

This chain connects TRBV19 to TRBJ2-7, with a weak D call TRBD2 (5 bases). V lost 6 bases and J lost 6, with 15 bases in between. Germline CDR1 reads LNHDA; CDR2 reads SQIVND (reference sequence). CDR3 length equals 13 residues. CDR3 coding DNA: TGTGCCAGTAGGGAGAACGGGGTGACCGAGCAGTACTTC. Its translation: CASRENGVTEQYF. The variable domain in full, with the rest retrieved from reference TRBV19 and TRBJ2-7, is DGGITQSPKYLFRKEGQNVTLSCEQNLNHDAMYWYRQDPGQGLRLIYYSQIVNDFQKGDIAEGYSVSREKKESFPLTVTSAQKNPTAFYLCASRENGVTEQYFGPGTRLTVT.

This chain links TRBV5-4 with TRBJ2-1, with TRBD1 as a possible D gene (8 bases). CDR3 length: 16 residues. With 4 bases removed from V and 9 bases from J, the gap between germline ends came to 23 bases. CDR1 SGHNT and CDR2 YYREEE come from the germline V gene (reference sequence). In DNA form, the CDR3 reads TGTGCCAGCAGCCCGGGGGGCCAGGGGGCGCGTTTTGAGCAGTTCTTC. This encodes CASSPGGQGARFEQFF.

J is TRBJ1-2 and V is TRBV10-3; D remains unclear. The V gene's germline CDR1 is ENHRY and CDR2 SYGVKD. Trimming took 4 bases from V and 2 from J, leaving 11 bases between them. The CDR3 has 14 amino acids. CDR3 DNA sequence: TGTGCCATCAGTGCGAAAACTGGAAACTATGGCTACACCTTC. This translates into CAISAKTGNYGYTF.

The rearrangement joins TRBV11-3 to TRBJ2-7; perhaps TRBD2 as D (7 bases). This CDR3 region has 15 residues. The germline gives CDR1 SGHNT, CDR2 YENEEA. The germline V and J ends were trimmed by 5 bases and 6 bases, with 20 bases remaining between them. CDR3 bases: TGTGCCAGCAGCCGGCGGGGGCCTCATCGGGGCGAGCAGTACTTC. Translated: CASSRRGPHRGEQYF.

This sequence joins TRBV9 and TRBJ2-1; TRBD2 agrees at 14 bases. The CDR3 consists of 16 residues. CDR1 is SGDLS and CDR2 is YYNGEE in the germline V gene. V lost 4 bases and J lost 6; bases outside the gene matches: 6. This chain's CDR3 is CASSPTGTSGGNEQFF. Here the CDR3 DNA reads TGTGCCAGCAGCCCAACAGGGACTAGCGGGGGCAATGAGCAGTTCTTC.

The V gene is TRBV29-1, the J gene TRBJ2-4; TRBD1 agrees at 8 bases. Germline V gene lookup returns CDR1 SQVTM and CDR2 ANQGSEA. There are 14 residues in the CDR3. V lost 6 bases to trimming and J lost 3 bases; unmatched junction nucleotides: 7. In nucleotides, the CDR3 is TGCAGCGTCGTGACAGGGGCCTTCAAAAACATTCAGTACTTC. It codes for CSVVTGAFKNIQYF.

This rearrangement joins TRBV6-1 to TRBJ2-1; D remains unclear. V was shortened by 10 bases and J by 6 bases, with 13 bases between the two germline ends. From germline, CDR1 is MNHNS and CDR2 SASEGT. This CDR3 spans 12 amino acids. This chain's CDR3 is CAITGRLNEQFF. In DNA form, the CDR3 reads TGTGCCATCACCGGTCGACTCAATGAGCAGTTCTTC.

The V gene is TRBV4-2, the J gene TRBJ1-1; 8 nucleotides match TRBD1. V trimming: 3 bases; J trimming: 3 bases; junction bases outside the gene matches: 6. Looked up from germline, CDR1 is LGHNA and CDR2 is YNFKEQ. CDR3 length: 15 amino acids. This chain's CDR3 is CASSQAGGEDTEAFF. CDR3 nucleotides: TGTGCCAGCAGCCAGGCAGGGGGCGAGGACACTGAAGCTTTCTTT.

The chain has TRBV9 and TRBJ1-6, with D perhaps matching TRBD1 (5 bases). Germline loops: CDR1 SGDLS, CDR2 YYNGEE. With 4 bases removed from V and 1 base from J, the gap between germline ends came to 18 bases. The CDR3 is made up of 18 amino acids. In DNA form, the CDR3 reads TGTGCCAGCAGCACCCAGACGGGGACGGGTTCCTATAATTCACCCCTCCACTTT. It encodes CASSTQTGTGSYNSPLHF.

The genes are TRBV30 and TRBJ2-3; 7 positions match TRBD2. The CDR3 totals 14 residues. The V gene end was trimmed by 5 bases and the J gene end by 6 bases; junction bases not matched to a gene: 11. CDR1 GTSNPN and CDR2 SVGIG come from the germline V gene (reference sequence). In nucleotides, the CDR3 is TGTGCCTGGGTATACTCAAACGGGGGGGATACGCAGTATTTT. Translated: CAWVYSNGGDTQYF.

The chain has TRBV28 and TRBJ2-3; 9 bases match TRBD1. The CDR3 contains 14 residues. CDR1 and CDR2 (germline): MDHEN, SYDVKM. V was clipped by 6 bases and J by 2 bases; unmatched bases: 3. The CDR3 sequence is CASRGTGYTDTQYF. Written as DNA, the CDR3 is TGTGCCAGCAGAGGGACAGGGTACACAGATACGCAGTATTTT.

The rearrangement joins TRBV19 to TRBJ2-7; D could derive from TRBD1 or TRBD2 (5 bases each). The CDR3 has 15 residues. Germline CDR1 LNHDA, CDR2 SQIVND (reference sequence). The germline V and J ends were trimmed by 0 bases and 2 bases, with 11 bases remaining between them. Written as DNA, the CDR3 is TGTGCCAGTAGTATAGATCTCTGGGGGACCTACGAGCAGTACTTC. Amino acid sequence: CASSIDLWGTYEQYF.

In this sample, this clone turned up once. The chain combines TRBV11-2 with TRBJ1-1; no clear D gene. Germline values: CDR1 SGHAT, CDR2 FQNNGV. Trimming took 5 bases from V and 3 from J, leaving 10 bases between them. The CDR3 runs 13 residues. CDR3 sequence reads: CASSPRADTEAFF. CDR3 nucleotide sequence: TGTGCCAGCAGCCCCCGGGCGGACACTGAAGCTTTCTTT. Full variable domain (remainder filled in from reference TRBV11-2 and TRBJ1-1): EAGVAQSPRYKIIEKRQSVAFWCNPISGHATLYWYQQILGQGPKLLIQFQNNGVVDDSQLPKDRFSAERLKGVDSTLKIQPAKLEDSAVYLCASSPRADTEAFFGQGTRLTVV.

The rearrangement uses TRBV18 and TRBJ2-2; unclear D gene. Germline V gene lookup returns CDR1 KGHSH and CDR2 LQKENI. V lost 1 base and J lost 6, with 3 bases in between. This CDR3 region has 12 residues. In DNA form, the CDR3 reads TGTGCCAGCTCACCACTCGCCGGGGAGCTGTTTTTT. This gives the protein CASSPLAGELFF.

The rearrangement links TRBV9 to TRBJ2-2; D is uncertain. The V gene lost 0 bases and the J gene lost 5 bases, with 17 bases spanning the gap. CDR1 is SGDLS and CDR2 is YYNGEE in the germline V gene. The CDR3 consists of 17 residues. The CDR3 nucleotides are TGTGCCAGCAGCGTAGGAGGCCCCAAGAAGATTACCGGGGAGCTGTTTTTT. It specifies CASSVGGPKKITGELFF.

V and J are TRBV6-5 and TRBJ2-3; no clear D gene. The germline gives CDR1 MNHEY, CDR2 SVGAGI. V was cut by 2 bases and J by 1 base, with 7 bases left in between. This CDR3 has 14 amino acids. The CDR3 DNA follows: TGTGCCAGCAGTTACGTTGGGGGCACAGATACGCAGTATTTT. Translation gives CASSYVGGTDTQYF.

V usage is TRBV5-8 and J usage is TRBJ1-6, with no clear D. CDR1 and CDR2 (germline): SGHTS, YDEGEE. V lost 2 bases and J lost 0, with 9 bases in between. There are 16 residues in the CDR3. The DNA for the CDR3 is TGTGCCAGCAGCTTAAGATTTAGCTCCTATAATTCACCCCTCCACTTT. It is translated as CASSLRFSSYNSPLHF.

V gene TRBV10-3 combines with J gene TRBJ1-1; D perhaps matches TRBD1 (5 bases). Germline values: CDR1 ENHRY, CDR2 SYGVKD. With 10 bases removed from V and 1 base from J, the gap between germline ends came to 13 bases. CDR3 size: 13 residues. The CDR3 region is CASRRGENTEAFF. Here the CDR3 DNA reads TGTGCCAGCCGACGGGGGGAGAACACTGAAGCTTTCTTT.

This clone was counted only a few times. The CDR3 protein is CASSLGGTNNHSPLHF. CDR3 coding DNA: TGCGCCAGCAGCTTGGGTGGGACGAACAACCATTCACCCCTCCACTTT. This chain uses TRBV5-1 with TRBJ1-6; possible D gene TRBD1, 5 bases. Looked up from germline, CDR1 is SGHRS and CDR2 is YFSETQ. Trimming cost V 0 bases and J 8 bases, with 15 bases left between them. The CDR3 totals 16 residues.

V is TRBV27 and J is TRBJ2-1, with D possibly TRBD2 on 6 matching bases. Germline V gene lookup returns CDR1 MNHEY and CDR2 SMNVEV (reference sequence). The V and J ends lost 4 bases and 0 bases respectively, with 13 bases between them. This CDR3 comprises 16 residues. CDR3: CASSSVEGGSYNEQFF. CDR3 bases: TGTGCCAGCAGTTCCGTAGAGGGAGGCTCCTACAATGAGCAGTTCTTC.

The chain uses TRBV6-1 and TRBJ1-2; D is unclear. The CDR3 extends over 9 amino acids. V dropped 8 bases and J dropped 4 bases, with 2 bases sitting between them. Germline CDR1 MNHNS, CDR2 SASEGT. CDR3 coding DNA: TGTGCCAGCTTCTATGGCTACACCTTC. Translating gives CASFYGYTF.

The rearrangement uses TRBV13 and TRBJ2-5; no firm D call. The CDR3 spans 12 residues. The ends were cut back, 5 bases at V and 0 bases at J, with 4 bases in the middle. From germline, CDR1 is PRHDT and CDR2 FYEKMQ (reference sequence). As DNA, the CDR3 is TGTGCCAGCAGCGAGTACCAAGAGACCCAGTACTTC. Amino acids: CASSEYQETQYF.

The chain carries TRBV7-6 and TRBJ1-4, with TRBD1 matching over 10 bases. Germline values: CDR1 SGHVS, CDR2 FNYEAQ. The V gene end was trimmed by 6 bases and the J gene end by 3 bases; junction bases not matched to a gene: 19. CDR3 length equals 20 residues. The CDR3 region is CASSSRAGTGALAANEKLFF. The CDR3 bases are TGTGCCAGCAGTTCCCGGGCGGGGACAGGGGCCCTGGCGGCTAATGAAAAACTGTTTTTT.

This rearrangement joins TRBV7-3 to TRBJ2-3; D not certain. V lost 5 bases to trimming and J lost 9 bases, with 18 bases between them. There are 14 residues in the CDR3. Germline V lookup: CDR1 SGHTA, CDR2 FQGTGA. The CDR3 protein is CASSLKSEGFTQYF. The CDR3 DNA reads as TGTGCCAGCAGCCTAAAATCTGAAGGGTTCACGCAGTATTTT. Filled out from reference TRBV7-3 and TRBJ2-3, the complete variable domain reads GAGVSQTPSNKVTEKGKYVELRCDPISGHTALYWYRQSLGQGPEFLIYFQGTGAADDSGLPNDRFFAVRPEGSVSTLKIQRTERGDSAVYLCASSLKSEGFTQYFGPGTRLTVL.

The chain joins TRBV5-8 to TRBJ2-1, with D possibly TRBD2 on 6 matching bases. Germline CDR1 is SGHTS and CDR2 is YDEGEE. The CDR3 has 18 amino acids. With 2 bases removed from V and 0 bases from J, the gap between germline ends came to 18 bases. This CDR3 is CASSLPVWRGRSYNEQFF. The CDR3 DNA is TGTGCCAGCAGCTTACCCGTCTGGCGGGGTCGCTCCTACAATGAGCAGTTCTTC.

CDR3 DNA: TGCGCCAGCACCCTTGATCCCTCCTACAATGAGCAGTTCTTC. Translating it yields CASTLDPSYNEQFF. The V gene is TRBV5-1, the J gene TRBJ2-1; D gene uncertain. The germline CDR1 and CDR2 sequences are SGHRS and YFSETQ. The V gene lost 6 bases and the J gene lost 0 bases, with 10 bases spanning the gap. The CDR3 loop spans 14 amino acids.

The chain joins TRBV19 to TRBJ1-1; no definite D call. CDR3 length: 13 amino acids. V lost 3 bases and J 5 bases, leaving 10 bases between the germline ends. Per germline, CDR1 LNHDA and CDR2 SQIVND (reference sequence). The CDR3: CASSILGRTEAFF. Written as DNA, the CDR3 is TGTGCCAGTAGTATTTTGGGTCGGACTGAAGCTTTCTTT.

The chain carries TRBV9 and TRBJ2-7; D is perhaps TRBD2 (5 bases). This CDR3 is 13 amino acids long. V was cut by 3 bases and J by 6 bases, with 13 bases left in between. In germline, CDR1 is SGDLS, CDR2 YYNGEE. CDR3 protein: CASSAGTSFEQYF. CDR3 nucleotide sequence: TGTGCCAGCAGCGCCGGAACTAGTTTCGAGCAGTACTTC.